This note documents a single T cell receptor beta chain sequence. Trimming cost V 1 base and J 3 bases, with 10 bases left between them. The length of the CDR3 is 14 residues. Germline CDR1 and CDR2: KGHSH and LQKENI. The sample originates from a study of shared clonotypes between healthy human individuals. Donors, without exception, were Caucasian adults residing in Nashville, Tennessee. Evenly divided among several immunoSEQ plates was the genomic DNA of each subset. Assay: immunoSEQ multiplex PCR; the TCRdb copy retains only in-frame clones and omits some. The repertoire holds hundreds of thousands of clones, roughly 70% seen once, with about 1.7% in the top ten.

Sequencing was done on a sample of memory CD4+ T cells sorted from blood. The subset: CD45RA-negative fraction. This chain joins TRBV18 and TRBJ2-7; D not certain. The receptor was isolated from a woman aged 25 to 45 in good health. CDR3 in DNA: TGTGCCAGCTCACCACAGGGAAGTGTCTACGAGCAGTACTTC. Protein: CASSPQGSVYEQYF.